This TCR beta chain was found in a study of shared clonotypes between healthy human individuals. The wider study: Participating donors consisted of two women and a few men aged 18 to 49.

For this clone: As yet, its antigen is unknown.

Germline loops: CDR1 MNHNY, CDR2 SVGAGI (reference sequence). The V and J ends lost 10 bases and 4 bases respectively, with 11 bases between them. The CDR3 sequence is 12 residues long. General observations from the study: There were few donors, and this limited the genetic and exposure-history diversity represented.

The data were produced by immunoSEQ multiplex PCR, yet TCRdb's version contains in-frame clones alone and is incomplete. The sample shows over 950,000 clones, about 80% of them seen only once. Donors were Caucasian adults residing in Nashville, Tennessee, USA. Sequenced input: memory CD4+ T cells from PBMCs. This sample's subset: CD45RA-negative fraction. This TCR came from a man aged 18 to 30 in good health. Some clones in this sample may be carry-over from other donors' samples. The chain is built from TRBV6-6 and TRBJ2-1; D is uncertain. This CDR3 is CATSEEYNEQFF. In DNA form, the CDR3 reads TGTGCCACCTCGGAAGAATACAATGAGCAGTTCTTC.